The 15 T cell receptor beta chains below all came from one sample that was sequenced in a study of blood T cell repertoires in COVID-19. Assay used: immunoSEQ multiplex PCR; TCRdb lists only in-frame clones, some missing. This sample has over 200,000 clones, with less than 90% found just once. Sequenced sample: peripheral blood. The receptors shown here come from a man aged 40-49 years with active or convalescent COVID-19.

This clone has only one observation. This chain joins TRBV5-1 and TRBJ1-2; no definite D call. Germline V CDR1 and CDR2: SGHRS, YFSETQ. V lost 0 bases, J lost 3 bases, and 12 bases lay in between. This CDR3 contains 15 residues. The CDR3 coding sequence is TGCGCCAGCAGCTTGGAGCCCTCGGGGTACTATGGCTACACCTTC. Translating it yields CASSLEPSGYYGYTF.

The chain has TRBV18 and TRBJ1-3, with 7 nucleotides matching TRBD1. The V segment lost 1 base and the J segment 0 bases; nucleotides outside the gene matches: 9. This CDR3 has 18 amino acids. Per the germline V gene, CDR1 is KGHSH and CDR2 is LQKENI. The CDR3 bases are TGTGCCAGCTCACCACTGGAAGTCTGGGACAGCTCTGGAAACACCATATATTTT. Translation: CASSPLEVWDSSGNTIYF. The full variable domain, completed using reference TRBV18 and TRBJ1-3, is NAGVMQNPRHLVRRRGQEARLRCSPMKGHSHVYWYRQLPEEGLKFMVYLQKENIIDESGMPKERFSAEFPKEGPSILRIQQVVRGDSAAYFCASSPLEVWDSSGNTIYFGEGSWLTVV.

CDR3 amino acids: CASSIPESSYTF. CDR3 nucleotides: TGTGCCAGTAGTATCCCAGAATCCAGCTACACCTTC. J is TRBJ1-2 and V is TRBV19, with unresolved D. This CDR3 has 12 amino acids. Germline loops: CDR1 LNHDA, CDR2 SQIVND (reference sequence). V was clipped by 3 bases and J by 9 bases, with 11 bases between them.

The genes are TRBV2 and TRBJ2-3, with TRBD2 matching over 11 bases. The CDR3 extends over 15 amino acids. From germline, CDR1 is SNHLY and CDR2 FYNNEI. The V gene end was trimmed by 6 bases and the J gene end by 3 bases; junction bases not matched to a gene: 5. In nucleotides, the CDR3 is TGTGCCAGCAGCTTGACTAGCGGGGCAACAGATACGCAGTATTTT. The encoded protein is CASSLTSGATDTQYF.

V gene TRBV25-1 combines with J gene TRBJ1-1, with D possibly being TRBD1 (6 bases). Between the trimmed V and J ends, which lost 7 bases and 11 bases, there was a span of 20 bases. CDR1 MGHDK and CDR2 SYGVNS come from the germline V gene. The CDR3 extends over 13 amino acids. The CDR3 DNA reads TGTGCCAGCACCCACCCCGGGGGGCGCGGGGCTTTCTTT. As protein: CASTHPGGRGAFF. The full variable domain, its missing parts supplied by reference TRBV25-1 and TRBJ1-1, is EADIYQTPRYLVIGTGKKITLECSQTMGHDKMYWYQQDPGMELHLIHYSYGVNSTEKGDLSSESTVSRIRTEHFPLTLESARPSHTSQYLCASTHPGGRGAFFGQGTRLTVV.

The chain joins TRBV10-1 to TRBJ2-2, with TRBD1 matching 11 bases. In germline, CDR1 is WNHNN, CDR2 SYGVQD (reference sequence). The CDR3 has 17 amino acids. Trimming at V came to 2 bases and at J to 5 bases, leaving 7 bases not matched to a gene. Here the CDR3 reads CASSEPSGTGGTGELFF. The CDR3 DNA reads TGCGCCAGCAGTGAGCCCTCCGGGACAGGGGGAACCGGGGAGCTGTTTTTT.

The chain carries TRBV4-1 and TRBJ1-4; possibly TRBD1 for D (6 bases). V gave up 3 bases and J gave up 8 bases, with 13 bases separating them. Germline assignment: CDR1 MGHRA and CDR2 YSYEKL. The length of the CDR3 is 14 residues. As DNA, the CDR3 is TGCGCCAGCAGCCAGTTGGGGGCCAGCGAAAAACTGTTTTTT. The encoded protein is CASSQLGASEKLFF.

The rearrangement joins TRBV4-1 to TRBJ2-1; 7 nucleotides line up with TRBD1. J lost 2 bases, V lost 1 base, and 8 bases had no gene match. CDR1 and CDR2 (germline): MGHRA, YSYEKL. The CDR3 extends over 17 amino acids. The CDR3 protein is CASSQGLRTGTYNEQFF. The CDR3 DNA reads as TGCGCCAGCAGCCAAGGACTAAGGACAGGCACCTACAATGAGCAGTTCTTC.

J is TRBJ1-5 and V is TRBV19, with D tentatively TRBD1 (5 bases). Germline V gene data show CDR1 as LNHDA and CDR2 as SQIVND (reference sequence). Between the trimmed V and J ends, which lost 0 bases and 4 bases, there was a span of 16 bases. The CDR3 sequence is 17 residues long. The CDR3 DNA reads as TGTGCCAGTAGTATAGACCAGGGTTGGGGGGGAAATCAGCCCCAGCATTTT. This codes for CASSIDQGWGGNQPQHF.

The chain links TRBV7-8 to TRBJ1-4; D gene unclear. V was trimmed by 5 bases and J by 4 bases, leaving 11 bases between them. The CDR3 is made up of 14 amino acids. CDR1 is SGHVS, CDR2 FQNEAQ, per germline. The CDR3 reads CASSLFGDNEKLFF. CDR3 DNA sequence: TGTGCCAGCAGCCTCTTCGGGGATAATGAAAAACTGTTTTTT.

This sequence joins TRBV3-1 (or the pseudogene TRBV3-2) and TRBJ2-1; 12 bases map to TRBD2. The V gene's germline CDR1 is LGHDT and CDR2 YNNKEL (reference sequence). CDR3 length: 18 amino acids. Unmatched junction bases numbered 7, after V lost 0 bases and J lost 4 bases. The CDR3 nucleotides read TGTGCCAGCAGCCAAGATACTGGACTAGCGGGGCTATACAATGAGCAGTTCTTC. Its protein product is CASSQDTGLAGLYNEQFF.

V and J are TRBV27 and TRBJ1-1; 11 nucleotides line up with TRBD1. V lost 10 bases, J lost 8 bases, and 9 bases stayed unmatched. Germline CDR1 is MNHEY and CDR2 is SMNVEV (reference sequence). This CDR3 comprises 13 residues. The CDR3 sequence: CATRGQGASEAFF. The CDR3 region has the DNA TGTGCCACCAGAGGACAGGGGGCTTCGGAAGCTTTCTTT.

V is TRBV5-6 and J is TRBJ1-6; no firm D call. This CDR3 has 13 residues. CDR1 SGHDT and CDR2 YYEEEE come from the germline V gene. The V and J ends lost 1 base and 7 bases respectively, with 6 bases between them. CDR3 sequence (DNA): TGTGCCAGCAGCTTGCGTGTGAATTCACCCCTCCACTTT. Protein: CASSLRVNSPLHF.

The chain employs TRBV6-1 and TRBJ1-2; D gene uncertain. V lost 3 bases and J 4 bases, leaving 18 bases between the germline ends. Germline V gene sequence: CDR1 MNHNS, CDR2 SASEGT. CDR3 length: 16 residues. The CDR3 DNA reads as TGTGCCAGCAGTGATAAGGAAAGTCCCCCGGGCTATGGCTACACCTTC. Protein product: CASSDKESPPGYGYTF.

This chain connects TRBV5-4 to TRBJ2-2, with 8 positions matching TRBD2. CDR1 and CDR2 from the germline V gene are SGHNT and YYREEE (reference sequence). The V segment lost 2 bases and the J segment 4 bases; nucleotides outside the gene matches: 7. CDR3 length: 16 residues. The CDR3 is CASSFTSGATTGELFF. In DNA form, the CDR3 reads TGTGCCAGCAGCTTTACTAGCGGAGCCACCACCGGGGAGCTGTTTTTT.